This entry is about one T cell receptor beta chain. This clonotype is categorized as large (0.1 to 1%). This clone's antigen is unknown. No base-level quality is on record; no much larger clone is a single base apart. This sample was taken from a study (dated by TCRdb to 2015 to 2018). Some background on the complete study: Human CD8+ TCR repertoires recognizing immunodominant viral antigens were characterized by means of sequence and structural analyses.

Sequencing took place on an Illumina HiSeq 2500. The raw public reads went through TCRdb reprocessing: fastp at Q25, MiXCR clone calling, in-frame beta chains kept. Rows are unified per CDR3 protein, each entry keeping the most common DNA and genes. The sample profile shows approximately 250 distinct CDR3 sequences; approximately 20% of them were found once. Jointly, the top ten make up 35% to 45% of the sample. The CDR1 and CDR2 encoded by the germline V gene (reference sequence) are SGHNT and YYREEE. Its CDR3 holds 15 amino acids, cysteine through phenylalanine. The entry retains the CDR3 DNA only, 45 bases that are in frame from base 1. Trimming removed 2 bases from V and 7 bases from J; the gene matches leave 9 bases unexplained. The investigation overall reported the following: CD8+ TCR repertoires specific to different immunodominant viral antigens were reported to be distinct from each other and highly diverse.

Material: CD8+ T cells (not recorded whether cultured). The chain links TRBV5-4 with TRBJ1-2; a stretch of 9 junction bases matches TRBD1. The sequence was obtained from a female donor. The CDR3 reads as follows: CASSFRTGALAGYTF. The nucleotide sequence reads TGTGCCAGCAGCTTTAGGACAGGGGCCCTAGCTGGCTACACCTTC. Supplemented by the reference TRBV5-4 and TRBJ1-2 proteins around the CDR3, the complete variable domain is ETGVTQSPTHLIKTRGQQVTLRCSSQSGHNTVSWYQQALGQGPQFIFQYYREEENGRGNFPPRFSGLQFPNYSSELNVNALELDDSALYLCASSFRTGALAGYTFGSGTRLTVV.